These T cell receptor beta chains were read from a single sample in a study of low-dose radiotherapy and immunotherapy resistance in tumors. TCRdb called the reads again in MiXCR, with one record for every CDR3 protein. The repertoire includes approximately 100,000 distinct CDR3 sequences, about a fifth of them detected once, and 4.1% sits in the top ten. The material sequenced was PBMCs, taken after low-dose radiotherapy plus immunotherapy. The receptors shown here come from a male donor with prostate cancer. CDR3s include the opening cysteine and the closing phenylalanine or tryptophan.

>TRBJ2-5|TRBV6-1
CASSSPGQGAGGTQYF
>TRBJ1-5|TRBV5-1
CASSLGGSAQPQHF
>TRBJ1-2|TRBV5-8
CASSLLNNYGYTF
>TRBJ1-2|TRBV5-6
CASSKDRGHTYGYTF
>TRBJ2-1|TRBV3-1
CASSQGGAGGHNEQFF
>TRBJ2-4|TRBV27
CASSPSRGAFDIQYF
>TRBJ2-5|TRBV7-9
CASSGDHQETQYF
>TRBJ2-1|TRBV7-2
CASSRKGNEQFF
>TRBJ2-1|TRBV24-1
CATSGDGGVDEQFF
>TRBJ1-1|TRBV14
CASSQARGGTEAFF
>TRBJ2-2|TRBV29-1
CSALDRGPLAPGELFF
>TRBJ1-5|TRBV30
CAWSALGKAPQPQHF
>TRBJ1-1|TRBV7-8
CASSEGLVAFF
>TRBJ2-1|TRBV29-1
CSVEVGGGDEQFF
>TRBJ2-3|TRBV5-5
CASSTGLELTDTQYF
>TRBJ2-2|TRBV7-2
CASSPAGAGRLFF
>TRBJ2-7|TRBV7-9
CASIPGQGTYEQYF
>TRBJ2-7|TRBV28
CASTDWGTSGNGSYEQYF
>TRBJ2-1|TRBV6-2/TRBV6-3
CASSYQTSGRAQFF